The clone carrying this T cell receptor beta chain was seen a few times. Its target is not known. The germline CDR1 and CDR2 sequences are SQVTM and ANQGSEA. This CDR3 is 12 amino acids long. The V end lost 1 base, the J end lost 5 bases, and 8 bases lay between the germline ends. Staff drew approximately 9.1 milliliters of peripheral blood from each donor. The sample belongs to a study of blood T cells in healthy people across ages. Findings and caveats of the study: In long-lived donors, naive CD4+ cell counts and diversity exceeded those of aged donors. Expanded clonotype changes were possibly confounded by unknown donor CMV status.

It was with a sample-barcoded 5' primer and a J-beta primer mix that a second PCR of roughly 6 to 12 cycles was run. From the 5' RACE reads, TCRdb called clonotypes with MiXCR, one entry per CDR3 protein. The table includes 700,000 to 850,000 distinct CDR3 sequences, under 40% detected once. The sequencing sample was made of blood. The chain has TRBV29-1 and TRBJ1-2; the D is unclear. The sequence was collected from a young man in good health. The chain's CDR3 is CSVEVAAYGYTF. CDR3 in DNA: TGCAGCGTTGAAGTAGCCGCTTATGGCTACACCTTC.